Listed below are T cell receptor beta chains from one sample, sequenced in a study of T cell repertoires in cytomegalovirus infection. TCRdb fed the reads into MiXCR, producing one record per CDR3 protein. The profile shows 680,000 or so distinct CDR3 sequences, about 30% of them singletons. Antigens for these TCRs are unknown. This specimen consisted of cultured PBMCs, obtained from culture after CMV antigen stimulation. These TCRs come from a human donor in good health (CMV status not recorded). Some clones in this sample may be carry-over from other donors' samples. CDR3s include the opening cysteine and the closing phenylalanine or tryptophan. Each record gives: V gene, D gene, J gene, clone size, CDR3 DNA, CDR3 protein. The D gene is left open where the match is weak. Clone size appears in some rows only: once, few, many, or a class for an expanded clone.

V: TRBV6-2/TRBV6-3; D: NA; J: TRBJ1-6; size: NA; DNA: TGTGCCAGCAGTTACTCGATTCGCGACAGCTCCTATAATTCACCCCTCCACTTT; CDR3: CASSYSIRDSSYNSPLHF
V: TRBV11-3; D: TRBD1; J: TRBJ1-5; size: NA; DNA: TGTGCCAGCAGCCATATCAGGGACAGGGTTAAGATGCAGCCCCAGCATTTT; CDR3: CASSHIRDRVKMQPQHF
V: TRBV28; D: TRBD2; J: TRBJ2-1; size: NA; DNA: TGTGCCAGCAGTATCACTAGCGGGGGGAACAATGAGCAGTTCTTC; CDR3: CASSITSGGNNEQFF
V: TRBV12-3/TRBV12-4; D: NA; J: TRBJ2-2; size: few; DNA: TGTGCCAGCAGTTTATTGGACGGGGAGCTGTTTTTT; CDR3: CASSLLDGELFF
V: TRBV20-1; D: NA; J: TRBJ2-5; size: NA; DNA: TGCAGTGCTAGCCCTGTGCCCAACCAAGAGACCCAGTACTTC; CDR3: CSASPVPNQETQYF
V: TRBV7-6; D: NA; J: TRBJ2-7; size: few; DNA: TGTGCCAGCAGCCCGAACCGTGGCCGGAGCTCCTACGAGCAGTACTTC; CDR3: CASSPNRGRSSYEQYF
V: TRBV6-5; D: NA; J: TRBJ1-4; size: NA; DNA: TGTGCCAGCCGGCGGGGGGCTGATGAAAAACTGTTTTTT; CDR3: CASRRGADEKLFF
V: TRBV6-1; D: NA; J: TRBJ2-7; size: few; DNA: TGTGCCAGCAGTCCGACAGAGTTCTACGAGCAGTACTTC; CDR3: CASSPTEFYEQYF
V: TRBV7-9; D: TRBD1; J: TRBJ2-7; size: few; DNA: TGTGCCAGCAGCCCAGGACAGGGGGCTCAAAACGAGCAGTACTTC; CDR3: CASSPGQGAQNEQYF
V: TRBV5-1; D: NA; J: TRBJ2-3; size: NA; DNA: TGCGCCAGCAGCATGGAGGGAGACACAGATACGCAGTATTTT; CDR3: CASSMEGDTDTQYF
V: TRBV6-2/TRBV6-3; D: NA; J: TRBJ2-3; size: NA; DNA: TGTGCCAGCAGCCATGTCTTAGATACGCAGTATTTT; CDR3: CASSHVLDTQYF
V: TRBV3-1; D: NA; J: TRBJ2-1; size: NA; DNA: TGTGCCAGCAGCCATATCCAAAATGAGCAGTTCTTC; CDR3: CASSHIQNEQFF
V: TRBV15; D: TRBD1; J: TRBJ2-1; size: NA; DNA: TGTGCCACCAGCGGCTATACAGGGGTCCGCCCCTACAATGAGCAGTTCTTC; CDR3: CATSGYTGVRPYNEQFF
V: TRBV5-1; D: TRBD1; J: TRBJ2-1; size: NA; DNA: TGCGCCAGCAGCCTGACAGGGGGCATCTCCTCCTACAATGAGCAGTTCTTC; CDR3: CASSLTGGISSYNEQFF
V: TRBV3-1; D: NA; J: TRBJ2-3; size: NA; DNA: TGTGCCAGCAGCCAAAATAGGGAGGATACGCAGTATTTT; CDR3: CASSQNREDTQYF
V: TRBV2; D: TRBD1; J: TRBJ1-2; size: NA; DNA: TGTGCCAGCATTAGGACAGGCGGGAGCTATGGCTACACCTTC; CDR3: CASIRTGGSYGYTF
V: TRBV18; D: NA; J: TRBJ2-1; size: NA; DNA: TGTGCCAGCTCATCACGGGGTGAGCAGTTCTTC; CDR3: CASSSRGEQFF
V: TRBV5-4; D: TRBD2; J: TRBJ2-3; size: NA; DNA: TGTGCCAGCAGCCCTTTGTCTAGCGGGGCATCTGATACGCAGTATTTT; CDR3: CASSPLSSGASDTQYF
V: TRBV7-9; D: TRBD1; J: TRBJ2-7; size: NA; DNA: TGTGCCAGCAGCTCACCGGGACAGGAGTCCTACGAGCAGTACTTC; CDR3: CASSSPGQESYEQYF
V: TRBV7-9; D: TRBD1; J: TRBJ2-7; size: NA; DNA: TGTGCCAGCAGACGGACAGGGGGGTTAGGCTACGAGCAGTACTTC; CDR3: CASRRTGGLGYEQYF